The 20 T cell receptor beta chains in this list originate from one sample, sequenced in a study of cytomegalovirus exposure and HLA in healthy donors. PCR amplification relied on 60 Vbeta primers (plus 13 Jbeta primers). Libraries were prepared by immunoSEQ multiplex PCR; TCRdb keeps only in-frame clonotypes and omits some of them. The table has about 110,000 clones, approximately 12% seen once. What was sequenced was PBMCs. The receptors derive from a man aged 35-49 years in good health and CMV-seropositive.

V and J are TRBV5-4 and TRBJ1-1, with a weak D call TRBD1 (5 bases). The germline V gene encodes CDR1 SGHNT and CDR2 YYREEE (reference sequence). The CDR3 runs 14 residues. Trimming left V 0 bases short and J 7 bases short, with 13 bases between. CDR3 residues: CASSLGDGGSEAFF. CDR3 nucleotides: TGTGCCAGCAGCTTGGGGGACGGGGGGAGTGAAGCTTTCTTT.

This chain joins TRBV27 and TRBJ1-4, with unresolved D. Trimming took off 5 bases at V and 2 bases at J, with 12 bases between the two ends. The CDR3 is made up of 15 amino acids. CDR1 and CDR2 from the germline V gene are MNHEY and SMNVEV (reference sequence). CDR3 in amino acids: CASSPMGATNEKLFF. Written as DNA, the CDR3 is TGTGCCAGCAGTCCGATGGGCGCGACTAATGAAAAACTGTTTTTT.

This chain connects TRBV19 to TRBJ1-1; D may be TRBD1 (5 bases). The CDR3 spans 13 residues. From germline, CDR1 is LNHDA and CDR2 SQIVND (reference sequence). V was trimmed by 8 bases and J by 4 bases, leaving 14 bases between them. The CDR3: CASLHPRGTEAFF. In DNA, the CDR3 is TGTGCCAGTCTCCACCCTAGGGGCACTGAAGCTTTCTTT. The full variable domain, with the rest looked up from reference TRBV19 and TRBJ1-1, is DGGITQSPKYLFRKEGQNVTLSCEQNLNHDAMYWYRQDPGQGLRLIYYSQIVNDFQKGDIAEGYSVSREKKESFPLTVTSAQKNPTAFYLCASLHPRGTEAFFGQGTRLTVV.

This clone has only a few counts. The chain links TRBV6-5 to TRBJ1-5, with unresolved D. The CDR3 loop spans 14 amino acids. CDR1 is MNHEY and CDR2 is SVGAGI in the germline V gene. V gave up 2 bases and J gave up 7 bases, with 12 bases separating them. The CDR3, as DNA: TGTGCCAGCAGTTACGGGCAGTCAGGCCAGCCCCAGCATTTT. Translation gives CASSYGQSGQPQHF.

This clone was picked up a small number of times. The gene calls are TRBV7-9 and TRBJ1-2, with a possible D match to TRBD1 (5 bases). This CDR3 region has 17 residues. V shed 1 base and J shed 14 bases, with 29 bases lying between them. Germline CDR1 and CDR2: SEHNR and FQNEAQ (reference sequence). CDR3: CASSLEPLQAGRVENTF. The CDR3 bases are TGTGCCAGCAGCTTAGAGCCGTTACAAGCAGGGAGGGTGGAAAATACCTTC.

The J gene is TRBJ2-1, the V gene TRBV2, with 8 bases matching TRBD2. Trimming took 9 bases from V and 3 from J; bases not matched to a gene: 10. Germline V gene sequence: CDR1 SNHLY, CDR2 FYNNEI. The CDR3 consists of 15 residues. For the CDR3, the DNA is TGTGCCAGGGGGGGGGCCAGCGGGAGCTACAATGAGCAGTTCTTC. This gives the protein CARGGASGSYNEQFF.

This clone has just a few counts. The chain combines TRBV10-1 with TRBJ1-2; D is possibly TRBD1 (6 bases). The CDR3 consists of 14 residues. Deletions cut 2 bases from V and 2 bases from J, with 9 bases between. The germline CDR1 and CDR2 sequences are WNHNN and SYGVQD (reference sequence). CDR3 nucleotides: TGCGCCAGCAGTGAGACAGGGTTGAACTATGGCTACACCTTC. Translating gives CASSETGLNYGYTF.

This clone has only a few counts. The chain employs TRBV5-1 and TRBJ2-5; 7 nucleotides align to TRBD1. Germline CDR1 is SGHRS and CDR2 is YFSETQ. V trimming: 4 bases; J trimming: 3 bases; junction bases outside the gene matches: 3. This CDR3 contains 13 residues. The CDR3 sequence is CASSPTGEETQYF. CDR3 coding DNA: TGCGCCAGCAGCCCCACAGGGGAAGAGACCCAGTACTTC.

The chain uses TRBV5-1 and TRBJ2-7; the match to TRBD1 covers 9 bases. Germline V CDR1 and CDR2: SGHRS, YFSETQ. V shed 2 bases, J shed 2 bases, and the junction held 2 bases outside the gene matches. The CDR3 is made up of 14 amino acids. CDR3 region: CASSFDRGAYEQYF. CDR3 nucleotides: TGCGCCAGCAGCTTTGACAGGGGGGCCTACGAGCAGTACTTC.

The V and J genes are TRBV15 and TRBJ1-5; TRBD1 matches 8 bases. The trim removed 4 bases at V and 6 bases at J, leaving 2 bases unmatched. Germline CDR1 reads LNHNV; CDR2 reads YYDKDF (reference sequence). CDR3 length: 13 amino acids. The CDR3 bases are TGTGCCACCAGCATCGGACAGGGTCAGCCCCAGCATTTT. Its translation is CATSIGQGQPQHF.

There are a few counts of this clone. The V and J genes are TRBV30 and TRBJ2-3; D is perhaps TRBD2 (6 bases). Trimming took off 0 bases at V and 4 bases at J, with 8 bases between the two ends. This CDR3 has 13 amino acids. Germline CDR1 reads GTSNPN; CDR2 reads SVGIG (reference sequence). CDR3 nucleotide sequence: TGTGCCTGGAGTGTCGGGAGCTCAGATACGCAGTATTTT. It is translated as CAWSVGSSDTQYF.

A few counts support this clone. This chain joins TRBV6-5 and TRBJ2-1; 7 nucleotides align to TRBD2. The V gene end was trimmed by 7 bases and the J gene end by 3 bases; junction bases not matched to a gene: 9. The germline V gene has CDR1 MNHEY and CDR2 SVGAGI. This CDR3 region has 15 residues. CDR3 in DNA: TGTGCCAGCACCCCCCGGCTAGCGGTCTACAATGAGCAGTTCTTC. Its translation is CASTPRLAVYNEQFF.

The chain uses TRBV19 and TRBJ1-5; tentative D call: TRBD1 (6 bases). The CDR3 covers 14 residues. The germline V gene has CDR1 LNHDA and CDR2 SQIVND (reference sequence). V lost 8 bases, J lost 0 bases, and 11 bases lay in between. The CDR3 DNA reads TGTGCCAGTGGAAACAGGGTTAGCAATCAGCCCCAGCATTTT. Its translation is CASGNRVSNQPQHF.

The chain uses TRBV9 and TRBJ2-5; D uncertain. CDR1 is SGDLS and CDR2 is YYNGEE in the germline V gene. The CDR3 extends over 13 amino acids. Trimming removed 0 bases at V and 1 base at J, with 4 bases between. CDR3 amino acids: CASSVGVQETQYF. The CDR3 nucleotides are TGTGCCAGCAGCGTAGGAGTCCAAGAGACCCAGTACTTC.

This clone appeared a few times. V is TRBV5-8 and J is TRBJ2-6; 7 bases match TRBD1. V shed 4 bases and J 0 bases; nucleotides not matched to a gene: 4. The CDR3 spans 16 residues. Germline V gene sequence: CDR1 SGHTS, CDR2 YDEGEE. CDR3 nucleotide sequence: TGTGCCAGCAGCCTTTACAGGGGCTCTGGGGCCAACGTCCTGACTTTC. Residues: CASSLYRGSGANVLTF.

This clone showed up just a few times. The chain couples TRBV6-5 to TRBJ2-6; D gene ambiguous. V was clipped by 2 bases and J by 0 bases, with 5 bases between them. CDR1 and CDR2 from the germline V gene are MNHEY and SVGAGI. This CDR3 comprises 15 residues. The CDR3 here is CASSYQRSGANVLTF. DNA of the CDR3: TGTGCCAGCAGTTACCAGCGCTCTGGGGCCAACGTCCTGACTTTC.

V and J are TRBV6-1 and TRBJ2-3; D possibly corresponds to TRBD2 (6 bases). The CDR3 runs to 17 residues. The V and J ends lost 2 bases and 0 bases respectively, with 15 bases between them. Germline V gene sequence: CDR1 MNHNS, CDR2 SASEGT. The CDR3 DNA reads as TGTGCCAGCAGTGAATTTCACGGGAGAGCTAGCACAGATACGCAGTATTTT. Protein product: CASSEFHGRASTDTQYF.

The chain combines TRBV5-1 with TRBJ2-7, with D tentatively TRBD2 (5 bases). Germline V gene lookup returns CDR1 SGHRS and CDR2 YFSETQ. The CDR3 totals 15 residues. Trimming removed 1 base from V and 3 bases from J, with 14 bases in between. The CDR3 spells CASSLSGSGLYEQYF. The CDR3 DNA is TGCGCCAGCAGCTTGAGCGGTTCCGGCCTCTACGAGCAGTACTTC.

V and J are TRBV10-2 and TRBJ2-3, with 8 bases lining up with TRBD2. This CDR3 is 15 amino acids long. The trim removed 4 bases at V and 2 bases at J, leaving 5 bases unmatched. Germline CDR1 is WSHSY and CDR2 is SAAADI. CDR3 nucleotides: TGCGCCAGCAGTGTCTTAGCGGGGCCCACAGATACGCAGTATTTT. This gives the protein CASSVLAGPTDTQYF.

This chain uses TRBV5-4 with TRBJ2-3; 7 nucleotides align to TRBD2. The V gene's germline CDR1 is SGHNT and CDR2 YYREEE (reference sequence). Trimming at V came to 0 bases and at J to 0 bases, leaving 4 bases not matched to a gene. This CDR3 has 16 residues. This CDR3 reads CASSLGIAGSTDTQYF. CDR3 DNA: TGTGCCAGCAGCTTGGGTATAGCGGGTAGCACAGATACGCAGTATTTT.